The 22 T cell receptor beta chains presented below share a single source sample, sequenced in a study of response to subunit inactivated influenza vaccine listed by TCRdb under 2018. To prepare the library, RT-PCR was applied. The sequencing machine was an Illumina HiSeq 2500. TCRdb itself trimmed the public reads at Q25 with fastp, ran MiXCR and retained productive beta chains. Each record represents a unique CDR3 protein, reported with the most common genes and DNA among its rows. This sample holds hundreds of thousands of distinct CDR3 sequences; about 20% were observed only once. Of the sample, 9% to 12% is held by the ten largest clones. Sample: PBMCs from blood, taken less than 22 months after vaccination. The origin of the receptors is a man between 50 and 75 years old who received an inactivated influenza vaccine. Donor details come from another sample of the same person, matched by shared clones.

The chain recombines TRBV7-2 with TRBJ2-3; a weak D match, TRBD1 (5 bases). The CDR3 consists of 13 residues. The V gene lost 4 bases and the J gene lost 7 bases, with 12 bases spanning the gap. The V gene's germline CDR1 is SGHTA and CDR2 FQGNSA. In DNA, the CDR3 is TGTGCCAGCAGCTCCGATAGGGGAAATACGCAGTATTTT. It yields the protein CASSSDRGNTQYF.

This clonotype was counted at least ten times. This chain joins TRBV20-1 and TRBJ1-1; weak D call: TRBD1 (6 bases). Trimming removed 5 bases at V and 1 base at J, with 17 bases between. The CDR3 runs to 15 residues. Germline CDR1 reads DFQATT; CDR2 reads SNEGSKA (reference sequence). For the CDR3, the DNA is TGCAGTGCTCCCTCGGGGGGCCCCGGGAACACTGAAGCTTTCTTT. Amino acids: CSAPSGGPGNTEAFF.

The J gene is TRBJ2-5, the V gene TRBV27, with D tentatively TRBD1 (6 bases). V was clipped by 0 bases and J by 1 base, with 9 bases between them. Germline loops: CDR1 MNHEY, CDR2 SMNVEV (reference sequence). The CDR3 covers 15 residues. The chain's CDR3 is CASSLSDSGQETQYF. The CDR3, as DNA: TGTGCCAGCAGTTTATCGGACAGCGGCCAAGAGACCCAGTACTTC.

This clonotype was observed a handful of times. The chain recombines TRBV10-3 with TRBJ2-5; no firm D call. Trimming left V 3 bases short and J 5 bases short, with 10 bases between. The CDR3 length is 13 residues. Germline V lookup: CDR1 ENHRY, CDR2 SYGVKD. In nucleotides, the CDR3 is TGTGCCATCAGTGATGGTGTGTCTGAGACCCAGTACTTC. It yields the protein CAISDGVSETQYF.

This chain joins TRBV12-3 or TRBV12-4 and TRBJ1-5; D unresolved. The CDR3 contains 14 residues. Trimming took 1 base from V and 6 from J, leaving 10 bases between them. The CDR3 sequence: CASSLGISGQPQHF. The CDR3 bases are TGTGCCAGCAGTTTAGGAATTTCTGGTCAGCCCCAGCATTTT.

There are a few counts of this clonotype. This chain links TRBV9 with TRBJ1-3; TRBD1 is a possible D gene (6 bases). Deletions cut 2 bases from V and 1 base from J, with 13 bases between. Germline lookup yields CDR1 SGDLS and CDR2 YYNGEE. The CDR3 consists of 16 residues. The CDR3 region is CASSVSTGLSGNTIYF. CDR3 in DNA: TGTGCCAGCAGCGTTTCGACAGGTTTGTCTGGAAACACCATATATTTT.

This clonotype has a single count. The rearrangement links TRBV6-5 to TRBJ2-1, with D maybe TRBD2 (5 bases). The CDR3 contains 11 residues. The germline CDR1 and CDR2 sequences are MNHEY and SVGAGI. With 3 bases removed from V and 9 bases from J, the gap between germline ends came to 6 bases. The CDR3 protein is CASSYEGEQFF. As DNA, the CDR3 is TGTGCCAGCAGTTATGAGGGTGAGCAGTTCTTC.

This clonotype was picked up many times. V gene TRBV25-1 combines with J gene TRBJ1-2; TRBD1 might be the D (5 bases). CDR1 MGHDK and CDR2 SYGVNS come from the germline V gene. This CDR3 has 14 residues. Trimming cost V 3 bases and J 7 bases, with 15 bases left between them. The CDR3 region is CASSDSGTTPGYTF. CDR3 in DNA: TGTGCCAGCAGTGATTCGGGGACCACTCCTGGCTACACCTTC.

In its sample, this clonotype was seen a few times. The chain employs TRBV29-1 and TRBJ1-5; D remains unclear. The CDR3 is 13 residues long. The germline V gene has CDR1 SQVTM and CDR2 ANQGSEA. V was cut by 4 bases and J by 4 bases, with 11 bases left in between. CDR3 sequence reads: CSVGSEGNQPQHF. DNA of the CDR3: TGCAGCGTTGGGTCGGAGGGAAATCAGCCCCAGCATTTT.

Comment on this clonotype: At one end, the junction sequence differs from germline, possibly due to a read error. The rearrangement uses TRBV12-3 or TRBV12-4 and TRBJ1-1, with unresolved D. CDR3 size: 18 residues. CDR3 sequence reads: CACSLLRKWPFESTEAFF. DNA for the CDR3: TGTGCCTGCAGTCTACTCCGGAAATGGCCCTTTGAGAGCACTGAAGCTTTCTTT.

The genes are TRBV4-2 and TRBJ1-5; 8 positions agree with TRBD1. The CDR3 runs 15 residues. CDR1 is LGHNA, CDR2 YNFKEQ, per germline. Trimming removed 0 bases from V and 4 bases from J; junction bases left unmatched: 2. CDR3 nucleotides: TGTGCCAGCAGCCAAGAGGACAGGGAAAATCAGCCCCAGCATTTT. Its translation is CASSQEDRENQPQHF.

This clonotype was observed a few times. The chain links TRBV27 to TRBJ1-2; D unresolved. V was trimmed by 4 bases and J by 6 bases, leaving 12 bases between them. Germline loops: CDR1 MNHEY, CDR2 SMNVEV (reference sequence). This CDR3 has 13 residues. CDR3 region: CASSSRRGDGYTF. CDR3 nucleotide sequence: TGTGCCAGCAGTTCCCGTCGCGGTGATGGCTACACCTTC.

This clonotype was seen many times. The CDR3 spells CASSYSSTTNGYTF. Here the CDR3 DNA reads TGTGCCAGCAGTTACTCGTCCACAACTAATGGCTACACCTTC. The gene calls are TRBV6-5 and TRBJ1-2, with D unresolved. The CDR3 extends over 14 amino acids. V was clipped by 0 bases and J by 6 bases, with 11 bases between them. Germline CDR1 is MNHEY and CDR2 is SVGAGI.

The genes are TRBV11-2 and TRBJ2-1, with TRBD1 matching 7 bases. This CDR3 spans 15 amino acids. After removal of 7 bases from V and 2 bases from J, the junction contained 8 bases not matched to a gene. Germline CDR1 is SGHAT and CDR2 is FQNNGV. The CDR3, as DNA: TGTGCCAGCACTCGCCAGGGGGAGACCTACAATGAGCAGTTCTTC. Residues: CASTRQGETYNEQFF.

This clonotype was observed a few times. The chain couples TRBV6-2 or TRBV6-3 to TRBJ1-3; 9 bases match TRBD1. CDR1 MNHEY and CDR2 SVGEGT come from the germline V gene. J gave up 2 bases and V 7 bases, and 6 bases lay outside the gene matches. CDR3 length equals 15 residues. CDR3 residues: CASTSTGGPGNTIYF. CDR3 in DNA: TGTGCCAGCACCTCAACAGGGGGCCCTGGAAACACCATATATTTT.

The table lists this clonotype with a few counts. J is TRBJ1-4 and V is TRBV6-5; possibly TRBD1 for D (6 bases). The CDR3 is 15 residues long. Germline CDR1 reads MNHEY; CDR2 reads SVGAGI. The V end lost 0 bases, the J end lost 8 bases, and 13 bases lay between the germline ends. Here the CDR3 DNA reads TGTGCCAGCAGTTACTCGGGGGGGGGCTCAGAAAAACTGTTTTTT. It encodes CASSYSGGGSEKLFF.

This clonotype was picked up a small number of times. This sequence joins TRBV12-3 or TRBV12-4 and TRBJ2-7; D unresolved. The CDR3 is 14 amino acids. V lost 5 bases and J 5 bases, leaving 16 bases between the germline ends. The CDR3 bases are TGTGCCAGCAGTCCCCTCAGTGGGCCCCACGAGCAGTACTTC. Translated, it gives CASSPLSGPHEQYF.

This clonotype was detected a few times. The V and J genes are TRBV11-2 and TRBJ1-6; D uncertain. This CDR3 is 14 amino acids long. V was pared by 1 base and J by 8 bases, with 9 bases between. Germline V gives CDR1 SGHAT, CDR2 FQNNGV. The CDR3: CASSLARVYSPLHF. As DNA, the CDR3 is TGTGCCAGCAGCTTAGCTCGGGTTTATTCACCCCTCCACTTT.

V gene TRBV29-1 combines with J gene TRBJ1-1; D call uncertain. The V end was cut by 4 bases, the J end by 2 bases, with 8 bases between. Germline CDR1 and CDR2: SQVTM and ANQGSEA. This CDR3 has 12 amino acids. The CDR3 loop is CSVAQFNTEAFF. CDR3 nucleotides: TGCAGCGTTGCACAGTTTAACACTGAAGCTTTCTTT.

The rearrangement uses TRBV11-2 and TRBJ2-1, with 12 bases matching TRBD1. V dropped 7 bases and J dropped 8; count of bases not matched to a gene: 12. CDR1 and CDR2 from the germline V gene are SGHAT and FQNNGV. The CDR3 has 16 amino acids. The CDR3 protein is CASNRVGTGGVYEQFF. The CDR3 DNA is TGTGCCAGCAACAGGGTGGGGACAGGGGGCGTCTATGAGCAGTTCTTC.

This clonotype was seen only a few times. The J gene is TRBJ2-5, the V gene TRBV20-1, with D tentatively TRBD2 (6 bases). This CDR3 is 15 amino acids long. Germline V lookup: CDR1 DFQATT, CDR2 SNEGSKA (reference sequence). V lost 0 bases and J lost 6, with 17 bases in between. The CDR3 spells CSAREGGPTSQTQYF. CDR3 bases: TGCAGTGCTAGAGAGGGAGGTCCAACCTCTCAGACCCAGTACTTC.

The rearrangement links TRBV30 to TRBJ1-6, with D uncertain. In germline, CDR1 is GTSNPN, CDR2 SVGIG (reference sequence). This CDR3 spans 13 amino acids. Trimming stripped 2 bases from V and 7 bases from J, with 9 bases between. The CDR3 is CAWSWRPNSPLHF. The CDR3 DNA follows: TGTGCCTGGAGTTGGAGACCCAATTCACCCCTCCACTTT.